This T cell receptor (beta chain) is from a study of shared clonotypes between healthy human individuals (dated by TCRdb to the early 2020s). Turning to the overall study: A couple of women and three men aged 18 to 49 years were included in the cohort. Per donor, three plates each were used for CD4 naive and CD4 memory, two for CD8 naive, and one for CD8 memory. To estimate repertoire size and how much clonotypes are shared between individuals, the study performed deep sequencing of blood TCR repertoires from 4 to 6 healthy adults. Different laboratories and diverse techniques were used to prepare libraries and sequence TCR repertoires, to increase sequencing depth and limit assay-specific biases. Per donor, leukapheresis produced somewhere between about 0.85 and 10 billion PBMCs.

Healthy HIV-negative adults with no recently reported acute infections or vaccinations were included as donors. All donors were Caucasian adults living in Nashville, Tennessee, USA. CD4+ T cells were enriched by magnetic negative selection, after which naive cells were positively selected on CD45RA and the negative fraction was taken as the memory subset. Blood was obtained by leukapheresis, after which PBMCs were separated by Ficoll-Histopaque density gradient centrifugation and cryopreserved in liquid nitrogen vapor phase. Analytical flow cytometry was used to check the purity and quantity of every magnetically sorted T cell population. Each sorted fraction had its genomic DNA isolated and then quantified by UV absorbance on a Nanodrop 2000c. Overall study results and their limits: Naive subsets generally had larger estimated clonotype richness than memory subsets did. About 5% of naive CD4, 3.5% of naive CD8, about 2.1% of memory CD4, and approximately 0.39% of memory CD8 clonotypes were shared across several donors. Rarefaction of sorted-subset datasets indicated incomplete sequencing despite the large sequencing depth. Compared with non-shared clonotypes, clonotypes shared by all four sorted-subset donors had higher generation probabilities. Pairwise subsampling led to the expectation that sequencing depth would affect the degree of clonotype sharing among donors. The genetic and exposure-history diversity represented was limited by the small number of donors. Sampling was restricted to blood, and TCR repertoires in tissues likely differ from the TCR repertoires found in blood.

TCR CDR3 regions were amplified from genomic DNA by multiplex PCR using the deep immunoSEQ assay. Extracted genomic DNA from each cell subset was distributed evenly across all wells of several immunoSEQ 96-well plates, and each plate was treated as a replicate. Each replicate PCR for sorted subsets received about 210 ng genomic DNA, equal to tens of thousands of T cell genomes. Purified libraries were measured with a Qubit 3.0 fluorometer, size-checked on a Bioanalyzer 2100, and measured again with the KAPA Library Quantification kit. Every immunoSEQ 96-well plate was sequenced on a separate single-read 150-cycle Illumina NextSeq 550 flow cell. The study's own analysis went as follows. Because only junctional sequences without quality scores were contained in the immunoSEQ output, filtering matching that applied to full-length reads could not be performed. To assign V/J genes and CDR3, sequences were annotated using PyIR, a Python wrapper for IgBLAST v1.9, with IMGT germline references. Any read was removed if the V/J assignment was weak (E-value above 1e-6), the CDR3 was missing, or the read contained stop codons, out-of-frame junctions, or ambiguous translated residues. V3J clonotypes were defined as sequences sharing an identical inferred V gene, J gene, and CDR3 amino acid sequence. The percentage overlap between two repertoires was calculated by dividing the number of shared unique clonotypes by the size of the smaller repertoire. Repertoire richness was assessed with RTK rarefaction, the Chao1 estimator, and Recon v2.1 estimates of unobserved clonotypes. Generation probabilities were computed with OLGA for all TCRbeta clonotypes obtained by the gDNA method from a few donors. TCRdb took this table from immuneACCESS and kept in-frame rearrangements with V and J called. Such tables lack part of the clones; where checked against another copy, unresolved V genes explain under half of the gap, and the rest is unexplained. V, J and clone size are those of that table, while D and trimming were read from the DNA. Recorded for this sample are 2,500,000 or so clones; roughly 93% of them occurred a single time. The top ten constitute approximately 0.37% of the sample.

This clone has only one observation. Its cognate antigen has yet to be identified. Base qualities are not at hand, and no much larger clone is one base apart. The receptor's source is a man aged 18-30 years in good health. Some clones in this sample may be carry-over from other donors' samples. Sequencing was carried out using naive CD4+ T cells from PBMCs. The cell subset or site tag for this specimen amounts to: CD45RA+ positively selected.

The DNA is as follows: TGTGCCAGCAGCTTAGAAAGGGCGGGCACTGAAGCTTTCTTT. This translates into CASSLERAGTEAFF. This chain joins TRBV11-2 to TRBJ1-1; no D gene call is confident. The germline ends are 9 bases apart after V is trimmed by 0 bases and J by 4 bases. The CDR3 has 14 amino acids, counting the end cysteine and phenylalanine. Only the CDR3 portion is preserved as DNA: 42 bases, with reading frame beginning at the first base. From the germline V gene, CDR1 is SGHAT and CDR2 is FQNNGV. Outside the CDR3, residues come from the reference TRBV11-2 and TRBJ1-1 proteins, so the full variable domain is: EAGVAQSPRYKIIEKRQSVAFWCNPISGHATLYWYQQILGQGPKLLIQFQNNGVVDDSQLPKDRFSAERLKGVDSTLKIQPAKLEDSAVYLCASSLERAGTEAFFGQGTRLTVV.